Listed below are T cell receptor beta chains from one sample, sequenced in a study of radiotherapy plus CTLA-4 blockade in lung cancer. TCRdb keeps only in-frame clones here, not all; method: immunoSEQ multiplex PCR. The data contain roughly 90,000 clones, 72% of them singletons. Source: peripheral blood, taken from a patient treated with radiotherapy plus ipilimumab. The receptors derive from a human donor with non-small cell lung cancer that progressed on radiotherapy plus ipilimumab. Each CDR3 is given with its conserved first and last residue. Rows give clone size only sometimes, using once, few, many, or a class for an expanded clone.

V gene | clone size | CDR3 protein
TRBV7-8 | . | CASSGGHGDAEAFF
TRBV2 | . | CASSRVNSPLHF
TRBV28 | . | CASSLGTEAFF
TRBV18 | few | CASSPPSGSHEQYF
TRBV7-6 | . | CASRTSGEETQYF
TRBV29-1 | . | CSVDPWLGPFLGVNTEAFF
TRBV4-1 | . | CASSQNTEAFF
TRBV6-5 | once | CASRQGSTGELFF
TRBV28 | . | CASNDGGPYNEQFF
TRBV15 | . | CATSRATGPLNTGELFF
TRBV5-1 | . | CASGAWDEQFF
TRBV6-6 | . | CASSYSAENYGYTF
TRBV18 | . | CASSPVGIHEQYF
TRBV4-3 | . | CASSQDPGEDGYTF
TRBV7-2 | . | CASSLGGGDGANEQFF
TRBV11-2 | once | CASSLSGQGPYEQYF
TRBV5-1 | . | CASSLSGGGAPEQFF
TRBV4-3 | . | CASSQEEGGGAFF
TRBV9 | . | CASSVAPMVAGLVNSPLHF
TRBV28 | . | CASSRQGRYGYTF
TRBV2 | . | CASSLGLAGAVPQYF
TRBV5-1 | . | CASSSQETQYF
TRBV2 | once | CASSLQVNNSPLHF